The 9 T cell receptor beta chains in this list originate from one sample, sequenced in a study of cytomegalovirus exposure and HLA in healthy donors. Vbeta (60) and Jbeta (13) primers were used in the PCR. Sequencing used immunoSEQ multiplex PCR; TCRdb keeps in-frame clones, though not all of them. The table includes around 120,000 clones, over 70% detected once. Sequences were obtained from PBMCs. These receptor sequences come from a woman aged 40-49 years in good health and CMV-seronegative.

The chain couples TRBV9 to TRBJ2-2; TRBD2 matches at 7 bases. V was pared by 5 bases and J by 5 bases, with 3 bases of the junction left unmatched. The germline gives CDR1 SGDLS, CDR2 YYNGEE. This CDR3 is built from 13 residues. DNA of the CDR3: TGTGCCAGCAGTAGAGCGGGAACCGGGGAGCTGTTTTTT. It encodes CASSRAGTGELFF.

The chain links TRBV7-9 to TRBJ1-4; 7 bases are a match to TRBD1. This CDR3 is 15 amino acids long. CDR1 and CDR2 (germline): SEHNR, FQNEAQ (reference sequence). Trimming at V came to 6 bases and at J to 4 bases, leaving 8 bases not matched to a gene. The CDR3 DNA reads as TGTGCCAGCAGTGGGGAGGACAGGCTTAATGAAAAACTGTTTTTT. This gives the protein CASSGEDRLNEKLFF.

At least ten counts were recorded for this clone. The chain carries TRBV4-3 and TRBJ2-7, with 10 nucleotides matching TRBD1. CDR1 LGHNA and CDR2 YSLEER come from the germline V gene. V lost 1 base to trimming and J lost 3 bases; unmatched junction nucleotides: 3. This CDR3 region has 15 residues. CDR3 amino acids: CASSQARTGGYEQYF. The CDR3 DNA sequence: TGCGCCAGCAGCCAAGCGCGGACAGGGGGCTACGAGCAGTACTTC.

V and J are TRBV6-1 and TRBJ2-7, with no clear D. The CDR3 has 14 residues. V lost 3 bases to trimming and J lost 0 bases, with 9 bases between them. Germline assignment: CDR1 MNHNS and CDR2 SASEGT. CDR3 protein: CASSEEPGSYEQYF. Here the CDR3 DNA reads TGTGCCAGCAGTGAGGAACCGGGCTCCTACGAGCAGTACTTC.

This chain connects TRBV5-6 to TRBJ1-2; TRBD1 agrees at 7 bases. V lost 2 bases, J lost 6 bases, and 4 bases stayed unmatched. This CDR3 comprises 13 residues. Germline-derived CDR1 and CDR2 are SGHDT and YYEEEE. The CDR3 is CASSFRGVDGYTF. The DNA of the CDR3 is TGTGCCAGCAGCTTCAGGGGGGTTGATGGCTACACCTTC.

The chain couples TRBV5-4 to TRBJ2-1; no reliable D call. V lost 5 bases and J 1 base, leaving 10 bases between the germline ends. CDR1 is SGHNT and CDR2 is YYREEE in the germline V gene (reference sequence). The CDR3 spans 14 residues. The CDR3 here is CASSPRISYNEQFF. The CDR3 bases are TGTGCCAGCAGTCCTAGAATTTCCTACAATGAGCAGTTCTTC.

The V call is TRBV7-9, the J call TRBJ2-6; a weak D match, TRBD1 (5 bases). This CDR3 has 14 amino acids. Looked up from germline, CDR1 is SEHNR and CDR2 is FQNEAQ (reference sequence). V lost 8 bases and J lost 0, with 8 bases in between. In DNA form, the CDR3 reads TGTGCCAGCGGCCAGGGCTCTGGGGCCAACGTCCTGACTTTC. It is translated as CASGQGSGANVLTF.

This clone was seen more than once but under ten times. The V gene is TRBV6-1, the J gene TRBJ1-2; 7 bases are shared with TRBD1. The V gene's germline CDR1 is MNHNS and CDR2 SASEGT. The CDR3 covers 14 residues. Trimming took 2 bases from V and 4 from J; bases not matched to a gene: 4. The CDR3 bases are TGTGCCAGCAGTGAACCGGACAGGTTCTATGGCTACACCTTC. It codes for CASSEPDRFYGYTF.

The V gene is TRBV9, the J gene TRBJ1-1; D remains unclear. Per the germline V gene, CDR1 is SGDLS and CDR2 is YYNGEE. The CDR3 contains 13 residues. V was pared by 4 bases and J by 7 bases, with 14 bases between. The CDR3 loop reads CASSPRGSREAFF. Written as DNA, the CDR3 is TGTGCCAGCAGCCCCAGAGGGAGTCGTGAAGCTTTCTTT. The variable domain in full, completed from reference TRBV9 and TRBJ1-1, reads DSGVTQTPKHLITATGQRVTLRCSPRSGDLSVYWYQQSLDQGLQFLIQYYNGEERAKGNILERFSAQQFPDLHSELNLSSLELGDSALYFCASSPRGSREAFFGQGTRLTVV.